This TCR beta chain was sequenced in a study of graft-versus-host responses after intestinal transplantation. As for the study in general: All of the recipients had induction that used anti-thymocyte globulin, then tacrolimus and steroids for about 3 years. Broader study findings: GvH clones surfaced in recipient marrow, some emerging earlier in ileum or blood. GvH clone levels peaked in circulation, and this peak was associated with early post-transplant HvG declines. High graft-versus-host to host-versus-graft clonal ratios were found in allografts of patients who had graft-donor T cell macrochimerism.

Germline assignment: CDR1 SGHRS and CDR2 YFSETQ. The CDR3 length is 17 residues. Trimming took 4 bases from V and 0 from J, leaving 19 bases between them. In the case of this clone: The antigen is not known.

TCRdb's copy holds only in-frame clones and misses some; the assay was immunoSEQ multiplex PCR. The sample lists 23,000 or so clones, about 93% occurring once. The clonotype was recovered from a human patient who received an intestinal transplant, so some T cells may come from the graft donor. Sequences were derived from PBMCs, sampled more than 29 days after intestinal transplant. This rearrangement joins TRBV5-1 to TRBJ1-1; possible D gene TRBD1, 5 bases. CDR3 sequence: CASSLEGQGLMNTEAFF. The CDR3 region has the DNA TGCGCCAGCAGCCTCGAGGGTCAGGGTTTAATGAACACTGAAGCTTTCTTT.